This record covers a single T cell receptor (beta chain). Its antigen is unknown. PCR involved 60 Vbeta and 13 Jbeta primers. TCRdb keeps only in-frame clones here, not all; method: immunoSEQ multiplex PCR. The sample includes about 130,000 clones, more than 65% of them seen just once. This CDR3 spans 14 amino acids. This sample stems from a study of cytomegalovirus exposure and HLA in healthy donors. Study-wide findings and caveats: Further analysis, carried out later, found HLA-associated TCR beta chains more clonally expanded than equally common other chains. HLA restriction was apparent for most CMV-associated TCR beta chains in a later analysis.

Sequenced: PBMCs. This TCR derives from a woman in her 40s in good health and CMV-seropositive. The chain has TRBV21-1 and TRBJ1-5; no check of the table's D call, TRBD1, against the DNA was made. TRBV21-1 is described as a pseudogene. In DNA, the CDR3 is TGTGCCAGCAGCAAAGTGCAGGGGGATCAGCCCCAGCATTTT. Amino acids: CASSKVQGDQPQHF.